A single sample is the source of the 21 T cell receptor beta chains below, sequenced in a study of cytomegalovirus exposure and HLA in healthy donors. The PCR made use of 60 Vbeta and 13 Jbeta primers. Clones were read by immunoSEQ multiplex PCR, and TCRdb kept only the in-frame ones, dropping some. The top ten hold 2% to 2.5% of the sample, which has roughly 250,000 clones, around 65% seen once. Sequencing used PBMCs. The receptors were gathered from a female donor in good health and CMV-seronegative.

The chain combines TRBV30 with TRBJ1-2, with 7 bases that match TRBD1. V shed 5 bases, J shed 4 bases, and the junction held 10 bases outside the gene matches. Germline CDR1 is GTSNPN and CDR2 is SVGIG (reference sequence). The CDR3 runs to 14 residues. CDR3 nucleotide sequence: TGTGCCTGGGGAGACGACAGGGCCATCTATGGCTACACCTTC. This codes for CAWGDDRAIYGYTF.

The chain joins TRBV7-9 to TRBJ2-2, with D possibly matching TRBD2 (6 bases). V was clipped by 6 bases and J by 4 bases, with 21 bases between them. Germline lookup yields CDR1 SEHNR and CDR2 FQNEAQ (reference sequence). The CDR3 runs to 17 residues. The CDR3 region is CASRPRLDSGLTGELFF. The CDR3 region has the DNA TGTGCCAGCAGACCACGACTAGATAGCGGTCTCACCGGGGAGCTGTTTTTT.

The chain combines TRBV10-1 with TRBJ2-5; 10 bases line up with TRBD2. CDR3 length: 14 amino acids. The V gene's germline CDR1 is WNHNN and CDR2 SYGVQD (reference sequence). J gave up 2 bases and V 5 bases, and 2 bases lay outside the gene matches. The CDR3 reads CASSRTSGQETQYF. CDR3 DNA sequence: TGCGCCAGCAGTCGGACTAGCGGTCAAGAGACCCAGTACTTC.

The chain combines TRBV7-2 with TRBJ2-7, with a possible D match to TRBD1 (5 bases). The germline V gene encodes CDR1 SGHTA and CDR2 FQGNSA. CDR3 length equals 16 residues. V was cut by 5 bases and J by 0 bases, with 17 bases left in between. DNA of the CDR3: TGTGCCAGCAGCCCCTCCGTCGCCAGGGCCTCCTACGAGCAGTACTTC. The encoded protein is CASSPSVARASYEQYF.

This chain joins TRBV5-4 and TRBJ2-7; D is undetermined. Trimming pared 3 bases from V and 4 bases from J, leaving 5 bases between. Germline CDR1 is SGHNT and CDR2 is YYREEE (reference sequence). The CDR3 loop spans 11 amino acids. Here the CDR3 reads CASSSQYEQYF. CDR3 bases: TGTGCCAGCAGCTCCCAATACGAGCAGTACTTC.

The chain links TRBV20-1 to TRBJ2-1, with TRBD2 matching 9 bases. CDR1 DFQATT and CDR2 SNEGSKA come from the germline V gene (reference sequence). This CDR3 comprises 10 residues. J gave up 10 bases and V 5 bases, and 0 bases lay outside the gene matches. CDR3 region: CSAAGGEQFF. CDR3 DNA sequence: TGCAGTGCTGCGGGAGGGGAGCAGTTCTTC.

The table lists this clone with a count of one. This chain joins TRBV28 and TRBJ2-1; 9 bases match TRBD1. Germline assignment: CDR1 MDHEN and CDR2 SYDVKM. The V gene end was trimmed by 5 bases and the J gene end by 4 bases; junction bases not matched to a gene: 6. The CDR3 extends over 15 amino acids. The CDR3: CASSPQGALYNEQFF. The CDR3 region has the DNA TGTGCCAGCAGTCCACAGGGGGCCTTATACAATGAGCAGTTCTTC.

The chain has TRBV9 and TRBJ2-5; 9 nucleotides align to TRBD2. The V gene end was trimmed by 3 bases and the J gene end by 6 bases; junction bases not matched to a gene: 9. This CDR3 spans 15 amino acids. Germline values: CDR1 SGDLS, CDR2 YYNGEE. Here the CDR3 reads CASSAGGLAGQTQYF. CDR3 coding DNA: TGTGCCAGCAGCGCCGGAGGGCTAGCGGGACAGACCCAGTACTTC.

On this clone itself: A junction boundary mismatches the germline segment, possibly from a read error. This chain connects TRBV18 to TRBJ1-3, with D possibly TRBD1 on 5 matching bases. The germline V gene encodes CDR1 KGHSH and CDR2 LQKENI. The CDR3 covers 17 residues. The CDR3 coding sequence is TGTGCCAGCTCGCCACTTCAACAGGTTACCTCTGGAAACACCATATATTTT. Its translation is CASSPLQQVTSGNTIYF.

The V gene is TRBV2, the J gene TRBJ2-7; maybe TRBD1 (6 bases). The CDR3 totals 12 residues. In germline, CDR1 is SNHLY, CDR2 FYNNEI. The V and J ends lost 4 bases and 4 bases respectively, with 8 bases between them. As DNA, the CDR3 is TGTGCCAGCAGTGTTACAGGGTACGAGCAGTACTTC. Residues: CASSVTGYEQYF. The whole variable domain, filled in from reference TRBV2 and TRBJ2-7, reads EPEVTQTPSHQVTQMGQEVILRCVPISNHLYFYWYRQILGQKVEFLVSFYNNEISEKSEIFDDQFSVERPDGSNFTLKIRSTKLEDSAMYFCASSVTGYEQYFGPGTRLTVT.

V usage is TRBV27 and J usage is TRBJ2-7; TRBD1 aligns across 8 bases. CDR3 length: 14 amino acids. Looked up from germline, CDR1 is MNHEY and CDR2 is SMNVEV (reference sequence). V was pared by 6 bases and J by 3 bases, with 7 bases of the junction left unmatched. CDR3 protein: CASSPGGGFYEQYF. The CDR3 DNA sequence: TGTGCCAGCAGCCCAGGGGGCGGTTTCTACGAGCAGTACTTC.

This chain joins TRBV7-7 and TRBJ1-3, with a possible D match to TRBD1 (5 bases). Germline V gene data show CDR1 as SSHAT and CDR2 as FNYEAQ (reference sequence). The CDR3 is made up of 13 amino acids. V gave up 5 bases and J gave up 7 bases, with 12 bases separating them. The CDR3, as DNA: TGTGCCAGCAGCCCCTGGCAGGGTAACACCATATATTTT. Residues: CASSPWQGNTIYF.

This rearrangement joins TRBV11-2 to TRBJ2-5; D not resolved. The V gene's germline CDR1 is SGHAT and CDR2 FQNNGV. Trimming took 2 bases from V and 1 from J, leaving 11 bases between them. This CDR3 has 15 residues. Here the CDR3 reads CASSLLGRLQETQYF. DNA for the CDR3: TGTGCCAGCAGCTTATTAGGCAGACTCCAAGAGACCCAGTACTTC.

This chain joins TRBV9 and TRBJ2-1; 8 nucleotides line up with TRBD2. From germline, CDR1 is SGDLS and CDR2 YYNGEE. This CDR3 region has 18 residues. After removal of 5 bases from V and 0 bases from J, the junction contained 13 bases not matched to a gene. CDR3 sequence (DNA): TGTGCCAGCAGTCCGAGCGGGAGCCTCCTCAGCTCCTACAATGAGCAGTTCTTC. It translates to CASSPSGSLLSSYNEQFF.

This clone was detected a few times. V is TRBV14 and J is TRBJ1-1; D remains unclear. With 1 base removed from V and 4 bases from J, the gap between germline ends came to 13 bases. This CDR3 is 15 amino acids long. Germline V CDR1 and CDR2: SGHDN, FVKESK. In nucleotides, the CDR3 is TGTGCCAGCAGCCAAGTGGCCGGACGGGGCACTGAAGCTTTCTTT. Residues: CASSQVAGRGTEAFF.

The J gene is TRBJ2-6, the V gene TRBV21-1; the D call TRBD2 from the table was never checked on the DNA. TRBV21-1 is given as a pseudogene. This CDR3 comprises 15 residues. In DNA, the CDR3 is TGTGCCAGCAGCAAGGCCGTGCGGGGGGCCAACGTCCTGACTTTC. Amino acids: CASSKAVRGANVLTF.

The rearrangement links TRBV2 to TRBJ1-2; 7 bases match TRBD1. CDR3 length: 16 residues. V shed 1 base, J shed 4 bases, and the junction held 9 bases outside the gene matches. CDR1 is SNHLY and CDR2 is FYNNEI in the germline V gene. This CDR3 reads CASSEGGDSGVYGYTF. CDR3 DNA: TGTGCCAGCAGTGAAGGAGGGGACAGTGGGGTCTATGGCTACACCTTC.

The J gene is TRBJ2-1, the V gene TRBV4-1; 10 bases agree with TRBD2. V lost 1 base to trimming and J lost 6 bases; unmatched junction nucleotides: 15. The CDR3 totals 19 residues. Germline values: CDR1 MGHRA, CDR2 YSYEKL. The CDR3 loop is CASSQVGLAKTGLGNEQFF. CDR3 coding DNA: TGCGCCAGCAGCCAAGTGGGACTAGCGAAAACGGGGTTGGGCAATGAGCAGTTCTTC.

The CDR3 sequence: CSAHLGYEQYF. The DNA of the CDR3 is TGCAGTGCCCATCTAGGCTACGAGCAGTACTTC. The chain employs TRBV20-1 and TRBJ2-7; D gene unclear. The V gene lost 6 bases and the J gene lost 3 bases, with 9 bases spanning the gap. Looked up from germline, CDR1 is DFQATT and CDR2 is SNEGSKA (reference sequence). The CDR3 sequence is 11 residues long.

Only a few counts were recorded for this clone. V usage is TRBV11-3 and J usage is TRBJ1-1; tentatively, D is TRBD1 (6 bases). The CDR3 runs 15 residues. The ends were cut back, 2 bases at V and 3 bases at J, with 13 bases in the middle. Per germline, CDR1 SGHNT and CDR2 YENEEA. CDR3 bases: TGTGCCAGCAGCTTAACGGGGGGCCTGGACACTGAAGCTTTCTTT. Amino acid sequence: CASSLTGGLDTEAFF.

The chain employs TRBV28 and TRBJ1-2; tentatively, D is TRBD1 (6 bases). The CDR3 has 13 residues. Germline CDR1 and CDR2: MDHEN and SYDVKM. Trimming stripped 10 bases from V and 5 bases from J, with 17 bases between. DNA of the CDR3: TGTGCCACCCGGGGCGGGGGCAAGTATGGCTACACCTTC. Amino acids: CATRGGGKYGYTF.